A selection of T cell receptor beta chains follows, all from one sample in a study of blood T cell repertoires in COVID-19. Profiling relied on immunoSEQ multiplex PCR, and the TCRdb table lists in-frame clones only, not all of them. Among some 93,000 clones, around nine tenths were seen once, and the ten largest hold approximately 10%. The material sequenced was peripheral blood. The receptors here all came from a man aged 50 to 59 with acute or convalescent COVID-19. Both conserved end residues are part of each CDR3. The D gene is left open where the match is weak. Clone sizes are given selectively: once, few, many, or a class where the clone is expanded.

V	D	size	J	DNA	CDR3
TRBV5-1	.	.	TRBJ2-5	TGCGCCAGCAGGGTAGCGGTTGACCAAGAGACCCAGTACTTC	CASRVAVDQETQYF
TRBV2	TRBD1	.	TRBJ2-1	TGTGCCGCGGACAGGGGGAGTATAATTTCCTACAATGAGCAGTTCTTC	CAADRGSIISYNEQFF
TRBV5-6	.	once	TRBJ2-7	TGTGCCAGCAGCTTGAGCGGGCCCTACGAGCAGTACTTC	CASSLSGPYEQYF
TRBV5-1	.	.	TRBJ1-1	TGCGCCAGCAGCCCGGGACACTTGAACACTGAAGCTTTCTTT	CASSPGHLNTEAFF
TRBV27	TRBD1	.	TRBJ1-1	TGTGCCAGCAGTCCCACAGGGGCCCTGAACACTGAAGCTTTCTTT	CASSPTGALNTEAFF
TRBV19	.	once	TRBJ2-7	TGTGCCAGTAGTAAATCGGCACAGGCTTACGAGCAGTACTTC	CASSKSAQAYEQYF
TRBV7-9	.	.	TRBJ1-5	TGTGCCAGCAGCTTAGGAACAGGGTCAGGCCAGCCCCAGCATTTT	CASSLGTGSGQPQHF
TRBV13	TRBD2	.	TRBJ2-1	TGTGCCAGCAGCTTCTCGTTGGTAGCGGGATCCGACGAGCAGTTCTTC	CASSFSLVAGSDEQFF
TRBV28	.	.	TRBJ1-4	TGTGCCAGCAGTTTAGATCGTAAGGAGGCAAATGAAAAACTGTTTTTT	CASSLDRKEANEKLFF
TRBV6-5	.	.	TRBJ2-5	TGTGCCAGCAGTTACACAGGGTTGAACGTAGAGACCCAGTACTTC	CASSYTGLNVETQYF
TRBV27	.	.	TRBJ2-3	TGTGCCAGCAGCCACACAGATACGCAGTATTTT	CASSHTDTQYF
TRBV11-2	TRBD1	.	TRBJ2-7	TGTGCCAGCAGCTTAGATGGGCTGGGGACAGGGATTCCCGAGCAGTACTTC	CASSLDGLGTGIPEQYF
TRBV19	TRBD1	.	TRBJ2-7	TGTGCCAGTAGTCCCGGGACAGGCCCCTACGAGCAGTACTTC	CASSPGTGPYEQYF
TRBV28	.	.	TRBJ1-2	TGTGCCAGCAGCAGGCCGGGACAAGACTATGGCTACACCTTC	CASSRPGQDYGYTF
TRBV2	.	.	TRBJ2-5	TGTGCCAGCACGAGCACCTCAGAGACCCAGTACTTC	CASTSTSETQYF
TRBV10-1	TRBD1	.	TRBJ1-1	TGCGCCAGCAGTACGACAGGGTCGAACACTGAAGCTTTCTTT	CASSTTGSNTEAFF
TRBV30	.	.	TRBJ2-1	TGTGCCTGGGCCCTCGGGAGCCATCCCAATGAGCAGTTCTTC	CAWALGSHPNEQFF
TRBV7-3	.	.	TRBJ2-7	TGTGCCAGCAGCTTTGGGGAGGAGGGCTGCTACTACGAGCAGTACTTC	CASSFGEEGCYYEQYF
TRBV4-1	.	few	TRBJ2-3	TGCGCCAGCAGCACCCCCCCTCTTCCGGGAGTCCCAGATACGCAGTATTTT	CASSTPPLPGVPDTQYF
TRBV15	TRBD2	.	TRBJ2-7	TGTGCCACCAGCAGGACTAGCGGGGCCTACGAGCAGTACTTC	CATSRTSGAYEQYF